The clone carrying this T cell receptor beta chain came up many times. Its antigen is still unknown. This record comes from a study of T-cell memory formation after mild COVID-19. The study's findings and limits: Proof of SARS-CoV-2 specificity was absent for the second-wave clones that crested on day 37. Some SARS-CoV-2-responding clones were already detected in memory before infection. Contracting clones, day 15 to 85, had balanced CD4/CD8, and later expanders favored CD4+.

CDR1 and CDR2 (germline): SGHRS, YFSETQ. The CDR3 spans 13 residues. The ends were cut back, 0 bases at V and 7 bases at J, with 10 bases in the middle. 5'RACE with constant-segment primers built TCRalpha and TCRbeta cDNA libraries with UMIs. Each CDR3 protein is one row after TCRdb ran MiXCR on the 5' RACE reads. The table has roughly 240,000 distinct CDR3 sequences, 15% to 20% seen once. The chain joins TRBV5-1 to TRBJ1-1; D is unresolved. The clonotype comes from a man between 18 and 29 years old who had mild COVID-19 (a few samples of this study predate the infection). Cell type and time point are not known. Material: PBMCs or a T cell subset sorted from them (not recorded which). DNA of the CDR3: TGCGCCAGCAGCTTGGTCGGAAGAGATGAAGCTTTCTTT. This codes for CASSLVGRDEAFF.